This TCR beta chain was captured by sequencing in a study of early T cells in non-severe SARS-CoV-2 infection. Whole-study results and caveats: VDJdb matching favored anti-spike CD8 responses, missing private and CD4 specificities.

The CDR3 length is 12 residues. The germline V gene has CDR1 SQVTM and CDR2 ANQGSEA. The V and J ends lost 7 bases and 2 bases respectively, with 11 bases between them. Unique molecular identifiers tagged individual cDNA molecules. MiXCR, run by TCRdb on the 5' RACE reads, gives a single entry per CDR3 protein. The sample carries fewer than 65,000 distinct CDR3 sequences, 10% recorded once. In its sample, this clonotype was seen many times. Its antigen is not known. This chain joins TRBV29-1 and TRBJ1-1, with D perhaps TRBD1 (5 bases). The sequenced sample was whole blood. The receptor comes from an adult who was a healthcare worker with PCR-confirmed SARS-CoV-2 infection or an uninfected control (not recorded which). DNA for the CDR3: TGCAGCGGGAGACAGACAAACACTGAAGCTTTCTTT. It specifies CSGRQTNTEAFF.